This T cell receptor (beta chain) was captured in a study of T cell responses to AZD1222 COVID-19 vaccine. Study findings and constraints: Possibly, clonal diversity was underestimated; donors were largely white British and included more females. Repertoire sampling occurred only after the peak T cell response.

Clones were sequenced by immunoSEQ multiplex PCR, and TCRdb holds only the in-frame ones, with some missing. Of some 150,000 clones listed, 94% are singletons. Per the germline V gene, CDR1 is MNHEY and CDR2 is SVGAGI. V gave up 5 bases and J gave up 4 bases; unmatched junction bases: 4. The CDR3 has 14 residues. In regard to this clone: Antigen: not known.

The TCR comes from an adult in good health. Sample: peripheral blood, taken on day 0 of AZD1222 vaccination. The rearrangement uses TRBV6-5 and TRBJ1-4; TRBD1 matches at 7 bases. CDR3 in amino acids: CASSNRDSNEKLFF. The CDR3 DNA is TGTGCCAGCAGTAACCGGGACAGTAATGAAAAACTGTTTTTT.